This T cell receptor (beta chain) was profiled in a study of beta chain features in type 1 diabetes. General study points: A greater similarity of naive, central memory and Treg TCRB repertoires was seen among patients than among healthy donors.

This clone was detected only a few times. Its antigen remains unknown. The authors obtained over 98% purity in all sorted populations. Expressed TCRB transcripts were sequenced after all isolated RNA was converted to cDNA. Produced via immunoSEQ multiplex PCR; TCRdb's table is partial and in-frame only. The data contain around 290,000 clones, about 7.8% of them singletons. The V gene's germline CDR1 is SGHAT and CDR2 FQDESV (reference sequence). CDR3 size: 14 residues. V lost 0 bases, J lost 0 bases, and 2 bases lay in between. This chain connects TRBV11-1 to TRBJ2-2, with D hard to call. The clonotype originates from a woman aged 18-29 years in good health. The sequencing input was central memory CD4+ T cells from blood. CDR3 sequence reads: CASSLAPNTGELFF. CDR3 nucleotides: TGTGCCAGCAGCTTAGCACCGAACACCGGGGAGCTGTTTTTT. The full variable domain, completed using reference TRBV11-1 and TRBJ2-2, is EAEVAQSPRYKITEKSQAVAFWCDPISGHATLYWYRQILGQGPELLVQFQDESVVDDSQLPKDRFSAERLKGVDSTLKIQPAELGDSAMYLCASSLAPNTGELFFGEGSRLTVL.